This T cell receptor (beta chain) is from a study of PD-1 blockade in classical Hodgkin lymphoma. Study-wide results and limits: Newly diagnosed patients reportedly trailed healthy donors in baseline TCR diversity. Sources of repertoire differences remain undefined, possibly disease activity or prior therapy.

Time point indicated: newly diagnosed, previously untreated cHL patient sample. PBMCs from patients with newly diagnosed, untreated classical Hodgkin lymphoma served as a comparison group for the relapsed/refractory trial patients. Assay used: immunoSEQ multiplex PCR; TCRdb lists only in-frame clones, some missing. Of approximately 70,000 clones listed, nearly 95% are singletons. V lost 4 bases, J lost 4 bases, and 8 bases lay in between. This CDR3 is 13 amino acids long. Germline assignment: CDR1 SNHLY and CDR2 FYNNEI. To note about this clone: Antigen: not known.

V is TRBV2 and J is TRBJ2-1, with unresolved D. The sequence came from a human donor with classical Hodgkin lymphoma. The sequenced sample was peripheral blood mononuclear cells (PBMCs). This CDR3 reads CASSAGVYNEQFF. The CDR3 DNA sequence: TGTGCCAGCAGTGCGGGTGTATACAATGAGCAGTTCTTC.